Following are 31 T cell receptor beta chains from one sample sequenced in a study of cytomegalovirus exposure and HLA in healthy donors. PCR employed 60 Vbeta and 13 Jbeta primers. TCRdb's table, derived via immunoSEQ multiplex PCR, lists solely in-frame clones and lacks some. This table has approximately 170,000 clones, almost 80% appearing once. What was sequenced was PBMCs. These TCRs come from a man between 18 and 35 years old in good health and CMV-seropositive.

J is TRBJ1-2 and V is TRBV27; D ambiguous. The germline V and J ends were trimmed by 2 bases and 6 bases, with 10 bases remaining between them. The length of the CDR3 is 13 residues. Per the germline V gene, CDR1 is MNHEY and CDR2 is SMNVEV (reference sequence). The CDR3 region has the DNA TGTGCCAGCAGTTTAGGGGAGGGAAATGGCTACACCTTC. Encoded protein: CASSLGEGNGYTF.

The gene calls are TRBV5-1 and TRBJ2-1; tentatively, D is TRBD1 (5 bases). CDR1 and CDR2 (germline): SGHRS, YFSETQ. This CDR3 has 17 residues. The DNA for the CDR3 is TGCGCTTCTGCTCAGGGTCCAGGTTCCCTAAGGCACAATGAGCAGTTCTTC. It is translated as CASAQGPGSLRHNEQFF. Drawing the rest from reference TRBV5-1 and TRBJ2-1, the complete variable domain is KAGVTQTPRYLIKTRGQQVTLSCSPISGHRSVSWYQQTPGQGLQFLFEYFSETQRNKGNFPGRFSGRQFSNSRSEMNVSTLELGDSALYLCASAQGPGSLRHNEQFFGPGTRLTVL.

The CDR3 DNA reads TGCGCCAGCAGCCAAGTCGCGGGGAGCACTGAAGCTTTCTTT. Its translation is CASSQVAGSTEAFF. V and J are TRBV4-1 and TRBJ1-1; no clear D gene. The V end lost 1 base, the J end lost 4 bases, and 10 bases lay between the germline ends. The CDR3 loop spans 14 amino acids. Germline CDR1 is MGHRA and CDR2 is YSYEKL.

This chain links TRBV5-1 with TRBJ2-7, with TRBD2 matching over 12 bases. Germline CDR1 SGHRS, CDR2 YFSETQ. V trimming: 3 bases; J trimming: 3 bases; junction bases outside the gene matches: 4. The CDR3 is 15 residues long. The CDR3 DNA reads as TGCGCCAGCAGCTCTAGCGGGAGGGCCGACTACGAGCAGTACTTC. Translated, it gives CASSSSGRADYEQYF. The variable domain in full, completed from reference TRBV5-1 and TRBJ2-7, reads KAGVTQTPRYLIKTRGQQVTLSCSPISGHRSVSWYQQTPGQGLQFLFEYFSETQRNKGNFPGRFSGRQFSNSRSEMNVSTLELGDSALYLCASSSSGRADYEQYFGPGTRLTVT.

This chain links TRBV7-2 with TRBJ2-7; TRBD2 matches 9 bases. Germline trimming cut 8 bases from V and 2 bases from J; bases unmatched to any gene: 13. Germline V CDR1 and CDR2: SGHTA, FQGNSA. The CDR3 totals 16 residues. The CDR3 loop is CASYETRLADTYEQYF. CDR3 nucleotides: TGTGCCAGCTACGAGACAAGACTAGCGGATACCTACGAGCAGTACTTC.

V gene TRBV7-8 combines with J gene TRBJ2-1; maybe TRBD2 (6 bases). The ends were cut back, 2 bases at V and 1 base at J, with 12 bases in the middle. The CDR3 runs 16 residues. In germline, CDR1 is SGHVS, CDR2 FQNEAQ. The CDR3 here is CASSLLGGRSYNEQFF. CDR3 DNA sequence: TGTGCCAGCAGCTTATTAGGAGGGAGATCCTACAATGAGCAGTTCTTC.

The gene calls are TRBV7-8 and TRBJ2-7; D ambiguous. This CDR3 spans 14 amino acids. Between the trimmed V and J ends, which lost 5 bases and 6 bases, there was a span of 17 bases. Germline assignment: CDR1 SGHVS and CDR2 FQNEAQ. CDR3 protein: CASSPTDLEAEQYF. The CDR3 coding sequence is TGTGCCAGCAGCCCGACTGATTTAGAGGCCGAGCAGTACTTC. Based on the CDR3 plus reference TRBV7-8 and TRBJ2-7, the full variable domain is GAGVSQSPRYKVAKRGQDVALRCDPISGHVSLFWYQQALGQGPEFLTYFQNEAQLDKSGLPSDRFFAERPEGSVSTLKIQRTQQEDSAVYLCASSPTDLEAEQYFGPGTRLTVT.

The chain has TRBV10-2 and TRBJ2-1; D unresolved. Per the germline V gene, CDR1 is WSHSY and CDR2 is SAAADI. There are 13 residues in the CDR3. Trimming took off 6 bases at V and 7 bases at J, with 13 bases between the two ends. The CDR3 nucleotides read TGCGCCAGCAGCGAACCAAGCTGGAATGAGCAGTTCTTC. This translates into CASSEPSWNEQFF.

The chain links TRBV6-1 to TRBJ2-7; D might be TRBD1 (5 bases). This CDR3 contains 12 residues. The V end lost 1 base, the J end lost 6 bases, and 7 bases lay between the germline ends. CDR1 and CDR2 (germline): MNHNS, SASEGT. The CDR3, as DNA: TGTGCCAGCAGTGAAGGAAGGGGCGAGCAGTACTTC. This sequence encodes CASSEGRGEQYF.

The chain uses TRBV5-4 and TRBJ1-2, with 8 bases identical to TRBD1. The CDR3 covers 14 residues. V shed 4 bases, J shed 6 bases, and the junction held 8 bases outside the gene matches. Per germline, CDR1 SGHNT and CDR2 YYREEE (reference sequence). The CDR3 loop is CASSLRQGFNGYTF. For the CDR3, the DNA is TGTGCCAGCAGCCTTAGACAGGGGTTTAATGGCTACACCTTC.

J is TRBJ2-5 and V is TRBV18; no clear D. This CDR3 contains 12 residues. The V and J ends lost 6 bases and 4 bases respectively, with 9 bases between them. Germline V CDR1 and CDR2: KGHSH, LQKENI. As DNA, the CDR3 is TGTGCCAGCTCGCCTCCAGGAGAGACCCAGTACTTC. It yields the protein CASSPPGETQYF. The whole variable domain, remainder taken from reference TRBV18 and TRBJ2-5, is NAGVMQNPRHLVRRRGQEARLRCSPMKGHSHVYWYRQLPEEGLKFMVYLQKENIIDESGMPKERFSAEFPKEGPSILRIQQVVRGDSAAYFCASSPPGETQYFGPGTRLLVL.

The V call is TRBV6-4, the J call TRBJ2-2; tentatively, D is TRBD2 (5 bases). V shed 3 bases and J shed 2 bases, with 13 bases lying between them. The CDR3 length is 16 residues. Per the germline V gene, CDR1 is MRHNA and CDR2 is SNTAGT. The CDR3 region has the DNA TGTGCCAGCAGTGATAAGGCTAGCTATAACACCGGGGAGCTGTTTTTT. Translated, it gives CASSDKASYNTGELFF.

The V gene is TRBV7-6, the J gene TRBJ1-1, with TRBD1 as a possible D gene (5 bases). The germline V gene encodes CDR1 SGHVS and CDR2 FNYEAQ. Trimming removed 3 bases at V and 6 bases at J, with 11 bases between. The CDR3 runs 13 residues. In nucleotides, the CDR3 is TGTGCCAGCAGCTTGGACGACAGTTCTGAAGCTTTCTTT. Protein product: CASSLDDSSEAFF.

V gene TRBV5-4 combines with J gene TRBJ2-3; no clear D. V was trimmed by 0 bases and J by 2 bases, leaving 7 bases between them. There are 14 residues in the CDR3. CDR1 and CDR2 (germline): SGHNT, YYREEE (reference sequence). In nucleotides, the CDR3 is TGTGCCAGCAGCTTGGACAGCATCACAGATACGCAGTATTTT. Its protein is CASSLDSITDTQYF.

The J gene is TRBJ2-7, the V gene TRBV10-2; 9 bases map to TRBD2. Trimming took 3 bases from V and 1 from J; bases not matched to a gene: 4. The CDR3 covers 15 residues. CDR1 and CDR2 from the germline V gene are WSHSY and SAAADI. In DNA, the CDR3 is TGCGCCAGCAGTGACTCTAGCGGGGAATCCTACGAGCAGTACTTC. As protein: CASSDSSGESYEQYF.

The gene calls are TRBV10-3 and TRBJ1-4; the D gene is possibly TRBD1 (6 bases). There are 13 residues in the CDR3. With 7 bases removed from V and 11 bases from J, the gap between germline ends came to 17 bases. The germline V gene encodes CDR1 ENHRY and CDR2 SYGVKD. In DNA, the CDR3 is TGTGCCATCAAGAAAACAGGGATGGGGAAACTGTTTTTT. As protein: CAIKKTGMGKLFF.

The chain carries TRBV4-3 and TRBJ2-7; tentative D call: TRBD1 (6 bases). There are 15 residues in the CDR3. Looked up from germline, CDR1 is LGHNA and CDR2 is YSLEER. The V end lost 0 bases, the J end lost 3 bases, and 12 bases lay between the germline ends. The CDR3 loop is CASSQEQGRGYEQYF. The CDR3 DNA follows: TGCGCCAGCAGCCAAGAACAGGGAAGGGGCTACGAGCAGTACTTC.

This chain joins TRBV19 and TRBJ1-5, with D perhaps TRBD1 (5 bases). There are 16 residues in the CDR3. V gave up 3 bases and J gave up 4 bases, with 16 bases separating them. In germline, CDR1 is LNHDA, CDR2 SQIVND (reference sequence). As DNA, the CDR3 is TGTGCCAGTAGTATTTATTTCGGGGGGTCGAATCAGCCCCAGCATTTT. Amino acid sequence: CASSIYFGGSNQPQHF.

The rearrangement joins TRBV27 to TRBJ2-4; possibly TRBD2 for D (5 bases). Trimming left V 7 bases short and J 0 bases short, with 19 bases between. This CDR3 contains 17 residues. Per the germline V gene, CDR1 is MNHEY and CDR2 is SMNVEV (reference sequence). CDR3 amino acids: CASTTLTSGLAKNIQYF. Written as DNA, the CDR3 is TGTGCCAGCACCACACTCACTAGTGGTTTAGCCAAAAACATTCAGTACTTC.

This chain uses TRBV27 with TRBJ1-1; no clear D gene. Germline CDR1 MNHEY, CDR2 SMNVEV (reference sequence). The CDR3 is 14 residues long. V was pared by 2 bases and J by 3 bases, with 10 bases between. The CDR3 region has the DNA TGTGCCAGCAGTTTAGGTGCGGTGTACACTGAAGCTTTCTTT. Translation gives CASSLGAVYTEAFF.

The rearrangement links TRBV9 to TRBJ2-3; 7 nucleotides agree with TRBD2. V was pared by 2 bases and J by 2 bases, with 2 bases of the junction left unmatched. The CDR3 length is 14 residues. Germline CDR1 is SGDLS and CDR2 is YYNGEE. The CDR3 nucleotides are TGTGCCAGCAGCGTGACTAGCACCACAGATACGCAGTATTTT. Encoded protein: CASSVTSTTDTQYF.

This clone has just one count. The rearrangement links TRBV5-8 to TRBJ1-1, with TRBD1 as a possible D gene (5 bases). V lost 2 bases and J 1 base, leaving 18 bases between the germline ends. The CDR3 runs to 17 residues. Germline-derived CDR1 and CDR2 are SGHTS and YDEGEE. CDR3 amino acids: CASSFYIRVFENTEAFF. CDR3 in DNA: TGTGCCAGCAGCTTCTATATCAGGGTATTTGAGAACACTGAAGCTTTCTTT.

This clone was seen once. The chain recombines TRBV4-3 with TRBJ2-5; D may be TRBD2 (6 bases). The CDR3 loop spans 16 amino acids. V was cut by 8 bases and J by 4 bases, with 23 bases left in between. Germline CDR1 LGHNA, CDR2 YSLEER. Here the CDR3 reads CASDDRDWRLPETQYF. The CDR3 nucleotides read TGCGCCAGCGACGACCGGGACTGGAGACTTCCAGAGACCCAGTACTTC.

V usage is TRBV6-1 and J usage is TRBJ1-5; D remains unclear. This CDR3 is built from 14 residues. The ends were cut back, 2 bases at V and 2 bases at J, with 7 bases in the middle. Germline V gene data show CDR1 as MNHNS and CDR2 as SASEGT. In DNA, the CDR3 is TGTGCCAGCAGTGAATACATGGGCAATCAGCCCCAGCATTTT. It specifies CASSEYMGNQPQHF.

This chain connects TRBV28 to TRBJ1-2, with D uncertain. Trimming took off 7 bases at V and 3 bases at J, with 15 bases between the two ends. The CDR3 sequence is 14 residues long. Germline V CDR1 and CDR2: MDHEN, SYDVKM. Here the CDR3 reads CASKPSGGDYGYTF. The CDR3 DNA is TGTGCCAGCAAACCCTCTGGCGGTGACTATGGCTACACCTTC.

A remark on this clone: Since the CDR3 does not end with the conserved phenylalanine or tryptophan, this likely comes from a read error. The chain uses TRBV2 and TRBJ1-6; D not resolved. The CDR3 has 15 residues. Germline CDR1 SNHLY, CDR2 FYNNEI. V lost 7 bases, J lost 0 bases, and 10 bases lay in between. The CDR3: CASIVESSYNSPLHL. For the CDR3, the DNA is TGTGCCAGCATCGTTGAGAGCTCCTATAATTCACCCCTCCACCTT.

This chain links TRBV28 with TRBJ1-1; tentative D call: TRBD1 (5 bases). Germline V lookup: CDR1 MDHEN, CDR2 SYDVKM. The CDR3 sequence is 16 residues long. The germline V and J ends were trimmed by 7 bases and 3 bases, with 21 bases remaining between them. For the CDR3, the DNA is TGTGCCAGCAACCTTAAAGGGGCAGGTCGGCACACTGAAGCTTTCTTT. Its translation: CASNLKGAGRHTEAFF.

The CDR3: CASSFNYEQYF. In DNA, the CDR3 is TGTGCCAGCAGCTTCAACTACGAGCAGTACTTC. This chain uses TRBV5-6 with TRBJ2-7; D call uncertain. The CDR3 contains 11 residues. CDR1 and CDR2 from the germline V gene are SGHDT and YYEEEE. V gave up 2 bases and J gave up 3 bases, with 3 bases separating them. Filled out from reference TRBV5-6 and TRBJ2-7, the complete variable domain reads DAGVTQSPTHLIKTRGQQVTLRCSPKSGHDTVSWYQQALGQGPQFIFQYYEEEERQRGNFPDRFSGHQFPNYSSELNVNALLLGDSALYLCASSFNYEQYFGPGTRLTVT.

V is TRBV4-1 and J is TRBJ1-4; possible D gene TRBD1, 5 bases. CDR1 and CDR2 (germline): MGHRA, YSYEKL. V lost 0 bases and J lost 3, with 11 bases in between. The CDR3 is made up of 16 amino acids. CDR3 sequence: CASSQESRQPNEKLFF. CDR3 coding DNA: TGCGCCAGCAGCCAAGAATCTAGACAGCCTAATGAAAAACTGTTTTTT.

The chain employs TRBV2 and TRBJ1-4, with 8 bases fitting TRBD1. This CDR3 is built from 15 residues. CDR1 is SNHLY and CDR2 is FYNNEI in the germline V gene. Unmatched junction bases numbered 11, after V lost 7 bases and J lost 7 bases. CDR3: CASILDRGRGEKLFF. Written as DNA, the CDR3 is TGTGCCAGCATCCTAGACAGGGGTCGCGGTGAAAAACTGTTTTTT.

The sample holds a few counts of this clone. The chain is built from TRBV6-5 and TRBJ2-3; 7 bases are shared with TRBD1. The CDR3 sequence is 15 residues long. The V and J ends lost 7 bases and 0 bases, in that order; junction bases with no gene match: 7. Germline V gene lookup returns CDR1 MNHEY and CDR2 SVGAGI. The DNA for the CDR3 is TGTGCCAGCAAGGGGGCTGGGGACAGCACAGATACGCAGTATTTT. Translated, it gives CASKGAGDSTDTQYF.